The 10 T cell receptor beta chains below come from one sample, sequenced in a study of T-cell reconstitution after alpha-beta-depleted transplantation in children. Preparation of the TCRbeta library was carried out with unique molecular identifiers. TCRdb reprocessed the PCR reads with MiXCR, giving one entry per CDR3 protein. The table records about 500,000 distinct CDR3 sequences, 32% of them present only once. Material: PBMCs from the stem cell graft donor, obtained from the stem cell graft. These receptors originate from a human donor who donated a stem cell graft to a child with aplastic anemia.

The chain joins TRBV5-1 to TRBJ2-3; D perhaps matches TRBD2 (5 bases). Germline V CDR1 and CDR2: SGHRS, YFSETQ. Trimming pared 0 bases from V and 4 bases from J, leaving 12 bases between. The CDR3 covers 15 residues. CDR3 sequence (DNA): TGCGCCAGCAGCTTGGCCTTCGGGGTGCCAGATACGCAGTATTTT. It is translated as CASSLAFGVPDTQYF.

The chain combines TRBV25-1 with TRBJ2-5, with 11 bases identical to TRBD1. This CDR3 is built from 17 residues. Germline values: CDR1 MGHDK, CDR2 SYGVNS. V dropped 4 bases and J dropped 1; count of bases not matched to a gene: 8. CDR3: CASSATPDRGRQETQYF. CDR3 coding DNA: TGTGCCAGCAGTGCTACCCCGGACAGGGGGCGCCAAGAGACCCAGTACTTC.

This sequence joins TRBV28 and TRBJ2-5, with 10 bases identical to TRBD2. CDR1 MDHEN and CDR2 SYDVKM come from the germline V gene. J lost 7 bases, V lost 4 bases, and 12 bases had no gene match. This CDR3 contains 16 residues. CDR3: CASSSGLAEFHRTQYF. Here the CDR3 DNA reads TGTGCCAGCAGTTCCGGACTAGCGGAGTTTCATAGGACCCAGTACTTC. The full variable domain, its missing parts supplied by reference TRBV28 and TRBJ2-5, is DVKVTQSSRYLVKRTGEKVFLECVQDMDHENMFWYRQDPGLGLRLIYFSYDVKMKEKGDIPEGYSVSREKKERFSLILESASTNQTSMYLCASSSGLAEFHRTQYFGPGTRLLVL.

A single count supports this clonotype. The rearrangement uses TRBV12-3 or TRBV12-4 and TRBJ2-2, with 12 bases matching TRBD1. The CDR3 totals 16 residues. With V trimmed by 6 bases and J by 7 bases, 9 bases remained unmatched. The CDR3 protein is CASRVGTGGFGGELFF. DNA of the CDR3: TGTGCCAGCAGAGTCGGGACAGGGGGCTTCGGCGGGGAGCTGTTTTTT.

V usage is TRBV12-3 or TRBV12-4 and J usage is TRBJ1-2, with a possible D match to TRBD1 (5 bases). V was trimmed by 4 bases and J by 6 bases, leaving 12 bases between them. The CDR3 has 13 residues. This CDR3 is CASSYGRVHGYTF. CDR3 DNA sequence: TGTGCCAGCAGTTATGGCAGGGTTCATGGCTACACCTTC.

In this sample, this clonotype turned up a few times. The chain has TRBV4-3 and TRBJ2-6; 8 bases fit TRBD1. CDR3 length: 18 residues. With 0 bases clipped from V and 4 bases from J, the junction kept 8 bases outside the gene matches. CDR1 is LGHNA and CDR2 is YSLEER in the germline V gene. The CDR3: CASSQDSHRGFGANVLTF. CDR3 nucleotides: TGCGCCAGCAGCCAAGATTCCCACAGGGGGTTCGGGGCCAACGTCCTGACTTTC.

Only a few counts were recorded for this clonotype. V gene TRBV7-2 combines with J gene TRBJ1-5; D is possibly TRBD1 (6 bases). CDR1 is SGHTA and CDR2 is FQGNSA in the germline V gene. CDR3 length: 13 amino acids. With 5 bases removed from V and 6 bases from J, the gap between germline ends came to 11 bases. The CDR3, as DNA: TGTGCCAGCAGCGTCGACAGGCGTCAGCCCCAGCATTTT. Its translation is CASSVDRRQPQHF.

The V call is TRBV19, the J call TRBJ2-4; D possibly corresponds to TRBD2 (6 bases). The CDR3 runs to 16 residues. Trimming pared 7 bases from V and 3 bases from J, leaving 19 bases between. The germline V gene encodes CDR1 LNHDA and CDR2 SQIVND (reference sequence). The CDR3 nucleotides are TGTGCCAGTACCCCCGGCCGTAGCGGATACAAAAACATTCAGTACTTC. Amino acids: CASTPGRSGYKNIQYF.

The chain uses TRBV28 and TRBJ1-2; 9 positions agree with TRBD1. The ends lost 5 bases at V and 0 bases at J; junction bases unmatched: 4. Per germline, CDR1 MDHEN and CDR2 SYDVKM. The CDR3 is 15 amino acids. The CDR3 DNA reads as TGTGCCAGCAGTACAGGGGGCAATGCTAACTATGGCTACACCTTC. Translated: CASSTGGNANYGYTF.

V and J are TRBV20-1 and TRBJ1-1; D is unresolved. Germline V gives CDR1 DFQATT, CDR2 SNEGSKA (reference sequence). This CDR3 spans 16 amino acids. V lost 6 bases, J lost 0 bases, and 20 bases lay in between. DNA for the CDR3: TGCAGTGCCACCATCCTGGACGGCCGCATGAACACTGAAGCTTTCTTT. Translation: CSATILDGRMNTEAFF.